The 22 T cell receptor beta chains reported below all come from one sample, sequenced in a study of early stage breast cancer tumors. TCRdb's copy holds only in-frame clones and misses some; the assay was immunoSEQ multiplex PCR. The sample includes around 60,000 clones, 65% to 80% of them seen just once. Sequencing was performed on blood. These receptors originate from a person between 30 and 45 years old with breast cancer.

The CDR3 nucleotides read TGCGCCAGCAGCCATATGAGGTCGGTAGCGGGAAAGGGCCGGCCGGCCCCGCAGTTCTTC. It specifies CASSHMRSVAGKGRPAPQFF. The V gene is TRBV4-1, the J gene TRBJ2-1; 8 bases are a match to TRBD2. The CDR3 totals 20 residues. From germline, CDR1 is MGHRA and CDR2 YSYEKL. Trimming removed 3 bases from V and 12 bases from J; junction bases left unmatched: 28.

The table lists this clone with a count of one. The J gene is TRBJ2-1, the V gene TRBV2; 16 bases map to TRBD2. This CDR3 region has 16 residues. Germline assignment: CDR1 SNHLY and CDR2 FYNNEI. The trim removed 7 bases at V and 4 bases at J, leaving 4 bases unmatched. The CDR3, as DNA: TGTGCCAGCAAAAGGGGACTAGCGGGAGGGTACAATGAGCAGTTCTTC. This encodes CASKRGLAGGYNEQFF.

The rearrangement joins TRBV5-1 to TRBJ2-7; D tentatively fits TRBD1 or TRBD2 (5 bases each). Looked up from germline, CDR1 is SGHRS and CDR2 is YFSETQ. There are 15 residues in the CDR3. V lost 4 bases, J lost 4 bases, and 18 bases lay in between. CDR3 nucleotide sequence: TGCGCCAGCAGCACCAATCGGGACCCCTCTTACGAGCAGTACTTC. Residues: CASSTNRDPSYEQYF.

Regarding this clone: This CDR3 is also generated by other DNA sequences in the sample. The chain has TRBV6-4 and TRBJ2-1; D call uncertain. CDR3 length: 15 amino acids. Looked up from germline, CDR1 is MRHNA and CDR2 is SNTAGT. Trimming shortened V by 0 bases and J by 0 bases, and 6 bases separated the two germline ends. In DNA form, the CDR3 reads TGTGCCAGCAGTGACTCGTCAGGCTCCTACAATGAGCAGTTCTTC. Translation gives CASSDSSGSYNEQFF.

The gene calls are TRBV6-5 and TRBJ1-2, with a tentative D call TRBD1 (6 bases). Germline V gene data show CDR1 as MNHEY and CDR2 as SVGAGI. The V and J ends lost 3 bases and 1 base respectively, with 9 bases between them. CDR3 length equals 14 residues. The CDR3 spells CASSYGGLNYGYTF. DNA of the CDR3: TGTGCCAGCAGTTATGGGGGCCTTAACTATGGCTACACCTTC.

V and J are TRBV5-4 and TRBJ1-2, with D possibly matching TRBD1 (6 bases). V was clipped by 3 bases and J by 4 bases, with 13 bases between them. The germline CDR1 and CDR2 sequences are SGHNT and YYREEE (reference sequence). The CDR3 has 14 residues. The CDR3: CASSSRQAPYGYTF. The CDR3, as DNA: TGTGCCAGCAGCTCCCGACAGGCTCCCTATGGCTACACCTTC. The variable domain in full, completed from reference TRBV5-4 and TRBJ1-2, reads ETGVTQSPTHLIKTRGQQVTLRCSSQSGHNTVSWYQQALGQGPQFIFQYYREEENGRGNFPPRFSGLQFPNYSSELNVNALELDDSALYLCASSSRQAPYGYTFGSGTRLTVV.

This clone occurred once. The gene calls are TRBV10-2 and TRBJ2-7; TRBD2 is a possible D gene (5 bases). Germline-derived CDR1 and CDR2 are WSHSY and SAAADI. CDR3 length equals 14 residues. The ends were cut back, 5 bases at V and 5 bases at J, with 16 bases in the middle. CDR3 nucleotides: TGCGCCAGCAGTCCACTAGGTACAATCGACGAGCAGTACTTC. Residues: CASSPLGTIDEQYF.

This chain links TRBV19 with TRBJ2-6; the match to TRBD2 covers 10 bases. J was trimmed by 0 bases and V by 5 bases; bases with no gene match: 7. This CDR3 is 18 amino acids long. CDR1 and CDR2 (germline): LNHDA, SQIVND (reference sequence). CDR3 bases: TGTGCCAGTAGTTTACAAGCGGGAGGGCCCTCTGGGGCCAACGTCCTGACTTTC. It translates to CASSLQAGGPSGANVLTF.

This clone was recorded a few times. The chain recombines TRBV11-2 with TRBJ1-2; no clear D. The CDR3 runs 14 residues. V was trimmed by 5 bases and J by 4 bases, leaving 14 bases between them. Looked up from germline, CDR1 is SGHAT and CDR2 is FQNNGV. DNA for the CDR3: TGTGCCAGCAGCATGGGGTTAGTAGGCTATGGCTACACCTTC. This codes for CASSMGLVGYGYTF.

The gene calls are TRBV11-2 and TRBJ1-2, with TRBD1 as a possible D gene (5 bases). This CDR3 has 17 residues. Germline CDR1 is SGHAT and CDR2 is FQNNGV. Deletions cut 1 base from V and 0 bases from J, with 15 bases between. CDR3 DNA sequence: TGTGCCAGCAGCTTAGTATCGGTCAGGGTAGCTAACTATGGCTACACCTTC. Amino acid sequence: CASSLVSVRVANYGYTF.

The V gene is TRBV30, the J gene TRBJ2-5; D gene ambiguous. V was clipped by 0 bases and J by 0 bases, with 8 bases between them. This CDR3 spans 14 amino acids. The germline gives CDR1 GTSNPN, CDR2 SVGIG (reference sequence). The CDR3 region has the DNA TGTGCCTGGAGTGTAGTATTCTACCAAGAGACCCAGTACTTC. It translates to CAWSVVFYQETQYF.

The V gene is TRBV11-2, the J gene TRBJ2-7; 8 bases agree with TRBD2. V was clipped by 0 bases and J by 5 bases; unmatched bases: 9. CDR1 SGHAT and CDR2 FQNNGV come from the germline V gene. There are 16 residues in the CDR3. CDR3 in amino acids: CASSLDRSGGGHEQYF. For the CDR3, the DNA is TGTGCCAGCAGCTTAGATCGGTCGGGGGGGGGCCACGAGCAGTACTTC.

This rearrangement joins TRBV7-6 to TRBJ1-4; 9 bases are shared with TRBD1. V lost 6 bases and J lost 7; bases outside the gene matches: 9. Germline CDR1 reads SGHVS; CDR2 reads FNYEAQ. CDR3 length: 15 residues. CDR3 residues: CASSQTGGLGEKLFF. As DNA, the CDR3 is TGTGCCAGCAGTCAAACAGGGGGCCTAGGTGAAAAACTGTTTTTT. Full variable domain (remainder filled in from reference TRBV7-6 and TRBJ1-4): GAGVSQSPRYKVTKRGQDVALRCDPISGHVSLYWYRQALGQGPEFLTYFNYEAQQDKSGLPNDRFSAERPEGSISTLTIQRTEQRDSAMYRCASSQTGGLGEKLFFGSGTQLSVL.

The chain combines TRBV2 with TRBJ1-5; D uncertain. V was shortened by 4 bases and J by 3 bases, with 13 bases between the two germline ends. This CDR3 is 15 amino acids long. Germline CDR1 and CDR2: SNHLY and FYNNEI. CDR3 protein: CASSVSARSNQPQHF. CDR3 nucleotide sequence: TGTGCCAGCAGTGTCTCGGCGCGCTCCAATCAGCCCCAGCATTTT.

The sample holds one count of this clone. The CDR3 region is CASSLPSGREQYF. The CDR3 region has the DNA TGTGCCAGCAGCTTACCCTCCGGGCGCGAGCAGTACTTC. The chain uses TRBV7-2 and TRBJ2-7, with D unclear. Trimming cost V 2 bases and J 6 bases, with 11 bases left between them. The germline CDR1 and CDR2 sequences are SGHTA and FQGNSA. This CDR3 contains 13 residues.

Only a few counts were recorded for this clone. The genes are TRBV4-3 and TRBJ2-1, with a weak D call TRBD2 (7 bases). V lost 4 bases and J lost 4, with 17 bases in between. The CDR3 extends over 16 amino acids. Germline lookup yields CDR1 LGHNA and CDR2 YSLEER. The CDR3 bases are TGCGCCAGCAGCCCAGACGGGGGAGGGGGGTACAATGAGCAGTTCTTC. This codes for CASSPDGGGGYNEQFF.

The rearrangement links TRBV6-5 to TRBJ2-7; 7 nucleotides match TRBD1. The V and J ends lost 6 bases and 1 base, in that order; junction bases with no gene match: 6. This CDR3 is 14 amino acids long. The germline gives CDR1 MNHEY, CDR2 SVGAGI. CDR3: CASSRQGRSYEQYF. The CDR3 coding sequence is TGTGCCAGCAGCCGACAGGGCAGGTCCTACGAGCAGTACTTC.

CDR3 sequence: CASSREKEEFF. The CDR3 DNA follows: TGTGCCAGCAGCCGGGAAAAGGAGGAGTTCTTC. The gene calls are TRBV7-9 and TRBJ2-1; TRBD2 is a possible D gene (5 bases). This CDR3 contains 11 residues. V was pared by 5 bases and J by 14 bases, with 13 bases between. Germline V gene sequence: CDR1 SEHNR, CDR2 FQNEAQ (reference sequence). The full variable domain, completed using reference TRBV7-9 and TRBJ2-1, is DTGVSQNPRHKITKRGQNVTFRCDPISEHNRLYWYRQTLGQGPEFLTYFQNEAQLEKSRLLSDRFSAERPKGSFSTLEIQRTEQGDSAMYLCASSREKEEFFGPGTRLTVL.

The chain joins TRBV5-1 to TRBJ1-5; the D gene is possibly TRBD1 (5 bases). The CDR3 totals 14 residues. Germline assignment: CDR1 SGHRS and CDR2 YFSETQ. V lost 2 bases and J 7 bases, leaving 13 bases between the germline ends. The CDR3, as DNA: TGCGCCAGCAGCTTCGGGGGAGCAGGGCAGCCCCAGCATTTT. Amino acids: CASSFGGAGQPQHF.

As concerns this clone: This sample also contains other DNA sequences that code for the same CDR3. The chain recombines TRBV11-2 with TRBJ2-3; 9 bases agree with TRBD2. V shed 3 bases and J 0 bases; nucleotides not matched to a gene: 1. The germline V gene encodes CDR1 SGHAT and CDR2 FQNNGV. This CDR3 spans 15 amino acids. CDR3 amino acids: CASSFSGSSTDTQYF. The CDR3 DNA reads TGTGCCAGCAGCTTTAGCGGGAGCAGCACAGATACGCAGTATTTT.

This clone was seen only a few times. The CDR3 spells CASSLTETQYF. In nucleotides, the CDR3 is TGTGCCAGCAGCTTGACAGAGACCCAGTACTTC. This chain joins TRBV7-2 and TRBJ2-5; D is unclear. The germline CDR1 and CDR2 sequences are SGHTA and FQGNSA. Trimming took 3 bases from V and 4 from J, leaving 3 bases between them. This CDR3 has 11 amino acids.

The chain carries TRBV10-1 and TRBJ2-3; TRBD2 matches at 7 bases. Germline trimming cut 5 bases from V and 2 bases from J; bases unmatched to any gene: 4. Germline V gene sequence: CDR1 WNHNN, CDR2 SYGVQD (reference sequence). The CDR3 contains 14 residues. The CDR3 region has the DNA TGCGCCAGCAGTTCTAGCGGATACACAGATACGCAGTATTTT. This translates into CASSSSGYTDTQYF.